This paragraph covers one TCR beta chain sequence. Its matching antigen is unknown. The data derive from a study of blood T cells in healthy people across ages. General study findings and limits: The unsorted PBMCs prevented any conclusive comparison of naive versus antigen-experienced cells.

CDR1 SQVTM and CDR2 ANQGSEA come from the germline V gene. This CDR3 has 13 amino acids. The ends were cut back, 4 bases at V and 1 base at J, with 8 bases in the middle. Primed by a sample-barcoded 5' primer and a J-beta primer mix, a second PCR proceeded for roughly 7 to 11 cycles. Each of the samples gave a minimum of 3 million paired-end reads that contained CDR3. TCRdb passed the 5' RACE reads through MiXCR, listing each CDR3 protein once. Of 980,000 or so distinct CDR3 sequences in the sample, roughly 52% are singletons; the top ten hold roughly 13%. The sequence was collected from a young man in good health. J is TRBJ2-1 and V is TRBV29-1, with D perhaps TRBD2 (6 bases). The sequencing input was blood. CDR3 coding DNA: TGCAGCGTTGGCGGGAAATCCTACAATGAGCAGTTCTTC. Amino acid sequence: CSVGGKSYNEQFF.